Listed below are T cell receptor beta chains from one sample, sequenced in a study of PD-1 blockade in classical Hodgkin lymphoma. The table came from immunoSEQ multiplex PCR; TCRdb's copy has only in-frame clones and leaves some out. The data hold tens of thousands of clones, with 89% observed a single time. The sample here was peripheral blood mononuclear cells (PBMCs), taken before the second cycle of nivolumab. Every receptor here comes from a human donor with classical Hodgkin lymphoma. CDR3s include the opening cysteine and the closing phenylalanine or tryptophan. D genes are given only for firm matches. Some rows have no size entry. The others give once, few or many, or a class for an expanded clone.

>13|TRBD1|TRBV19|NA|TRBJ1-2
CASSIGQGDGYTF
TGTGCCAGTAGTATCGGCCAGGGGGATGGCTACACCTTC
>12|NA|TRBV7-6|NA|TRBJ2-7
CASSLQGTEQYF
TGTGCCAGCAGCTTACAGGGTACCGAGCAGTACTTC
>14|NA|TRBV5-1|NA|TRBJ2-7
CASSLASSSYEQYF
TGCGCCAGCAGCTTGGCTAGCAGCTCCTACGAGCAGTACTTC
>14|NA|TRBV5-1|NA|TRBJ2-3
CASSLYRVEDTQYF
TGCGCCAGCAGCTTGTACAGGGTGGAGGATACGCAGTATTTT
>16|NA|TRBV27|NA|TRBJ2-5
CASSLVAQGGVETQYF
TGTGCCAGCAGTTTAGTTGCCCAAGGAGGGGTAGAGACCCAGTACTTC
>15|TRBD2|TRBV9|NA|TRBJ2-2
CASSVEGGRTGELFF
TGTGCCAGCAGCGTCGAGGGAGGGAGAACCGGGGAGCTGTTTTTT
>12|NA|TRBV27|NA|TRBJ2-7
CASSPGLYEQYF
TGTGCCAGCAGTCCGGGACTCTACGAGCAGTACTTC
>11|NA|TRBV20-1|NA|TRBJ2-7
CSAREFPGKYF
TGCAGTGCTAGAGAATTTCCTGGGAAGTACTTC
>16|NA|TRBV7-9|NA|TRBJ1-5
CASSGSQSNSNQPQHF
TGTGCCAGCAGCGGCAGCCAGTCAAATAGCAATCAGCCCCAGCATTTT
>16|NA|TRBV4-1|NA|TRBJ2-4
CASSPQEIKAKNIQYF
TGCGCCAGCAGCCCCCAGGAGATTAAAGCCAAAAACATTCAGTACTTC
>15|TRBD2|TRBV5-1|NA|TRBJ2-7
CASSLAGGPSSEQYF
TGCGCCAGCAGCTTGGCGGGAGGGCCATCTAGCGAGCAGTACTTC
>14|TRBD1|TRBV5-1|NA|TRBJ2-1
CASSPRDRANEQFF
TGCGCCAGCAGCCCCCGGGACAGGGCTAATGAGCAGTTCTTC
>15|NA|TRBV28|NA|TRBJ2-7
CASSPSKDGLYEQYF
TGTGCCAGCAGCCCAAGTAAGGACGGCCTCTACGAGCAGTACTTC
>14|NA|TRBV6-5|few|TRBJ1-2
CASSYGRKDYGYTF
TGTGCCAGCAGTTACGGCAGGAAAGACTATGGCTACACCTTC
>14|NA|TRBV4-2|NA|TRBJ1-1
CASSQEGVNTEAFF
TGTGCCAGCAGCCAAGAGGGGGTGAACACTGAAGCTTTCTTT
>15|NA|TRBV2|NA|TRBJ2-6
CASSEFGPGANVLTF
TGTGCCAGCAGTGAATTCGGACCTGGGGCCAACGTCCTGACTTTC
>14|NA|TRBV6-5|few|TRBJ2-5
CASSLLVGRETQYF
TGTGCCAGCAGTCTCCTGGTGGGCCGGGAGACCCAGTACTTC
>16|TRBD1|TRBV29-1|once|TRBJ1-5
CSVRRTGEDSNQPQHF
TGCAGCGTTCGACGGACAGGCGAAGATAGCAATCAGCCCCAGCATTTT
>12|TRBD1|TRBV18|NA|TRBJ2-1
CASSRQGNEQFF
TGTGCCAGCTCACGACAGGGGAATGAGCAGTTCTTC